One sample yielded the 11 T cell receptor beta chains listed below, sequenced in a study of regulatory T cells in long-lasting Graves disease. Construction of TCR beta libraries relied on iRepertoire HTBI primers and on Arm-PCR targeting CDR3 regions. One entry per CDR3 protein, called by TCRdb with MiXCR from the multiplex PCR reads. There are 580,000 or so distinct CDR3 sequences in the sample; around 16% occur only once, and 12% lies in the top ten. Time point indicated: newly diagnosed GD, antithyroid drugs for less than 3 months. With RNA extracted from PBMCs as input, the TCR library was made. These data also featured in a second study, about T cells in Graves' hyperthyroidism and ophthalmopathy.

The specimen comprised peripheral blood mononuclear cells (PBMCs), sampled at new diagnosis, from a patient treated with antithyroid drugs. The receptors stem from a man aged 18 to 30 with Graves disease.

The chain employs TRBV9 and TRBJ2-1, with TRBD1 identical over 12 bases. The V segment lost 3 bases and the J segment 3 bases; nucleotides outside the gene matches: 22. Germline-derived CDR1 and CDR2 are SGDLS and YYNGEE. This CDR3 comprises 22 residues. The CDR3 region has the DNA TGTGCCAGCAGCGCACGAGGGGGTCTTTTGGGACAGGGGGCCGGGCACTACAATGAGCAGTTCTTC. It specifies CASSARGGLLGQGAGHYNEQFF.

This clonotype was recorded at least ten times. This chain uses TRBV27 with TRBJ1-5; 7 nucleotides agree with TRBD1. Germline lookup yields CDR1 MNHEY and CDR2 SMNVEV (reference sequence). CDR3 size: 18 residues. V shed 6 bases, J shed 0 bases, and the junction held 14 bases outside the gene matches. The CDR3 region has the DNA TGTGCCAGCAGACCTCTGACAGGGCCGTTGAATAGCAATCAGCCCCAGCATTTT. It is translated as CASRPLTGPLNSNQPQHF.

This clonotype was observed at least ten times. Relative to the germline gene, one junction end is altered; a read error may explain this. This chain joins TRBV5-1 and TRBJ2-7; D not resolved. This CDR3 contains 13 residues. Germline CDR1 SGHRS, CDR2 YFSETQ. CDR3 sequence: CASSLGSIYEQYF. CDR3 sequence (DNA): TGTGCCAGCAGCTTAGGATCAATCTACGAGCAGTACTTC.

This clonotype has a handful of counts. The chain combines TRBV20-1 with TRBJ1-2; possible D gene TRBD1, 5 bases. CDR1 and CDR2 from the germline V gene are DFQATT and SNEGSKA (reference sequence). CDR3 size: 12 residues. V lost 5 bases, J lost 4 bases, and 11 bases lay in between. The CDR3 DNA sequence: TGCAGTGCTTGGGGGACTCTCTATGGCTACACCTTC. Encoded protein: CSAWGTLYGYTF.

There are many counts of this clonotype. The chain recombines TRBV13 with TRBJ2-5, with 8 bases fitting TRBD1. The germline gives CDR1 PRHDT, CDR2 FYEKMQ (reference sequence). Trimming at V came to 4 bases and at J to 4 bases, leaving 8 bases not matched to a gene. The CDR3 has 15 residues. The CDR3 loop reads CASSSRGGTGETQYF. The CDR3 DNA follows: TGTGCCAGCAGCTCCCGGGGCGGGACAGGAGAGACCCAGTACTTC.

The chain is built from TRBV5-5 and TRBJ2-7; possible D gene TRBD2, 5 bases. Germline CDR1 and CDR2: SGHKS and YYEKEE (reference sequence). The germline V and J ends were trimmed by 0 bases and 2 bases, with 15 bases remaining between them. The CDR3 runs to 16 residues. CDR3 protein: CASSLAGLARTYEQYF. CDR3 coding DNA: TGTGCCAGCAGCTTGGCCGGTTTAGCGAGAACCTACGAGCAGTACTTC. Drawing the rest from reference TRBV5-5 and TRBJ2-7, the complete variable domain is DAGVTQSPTHLIKTRGQQVTLRCSPISGHKSVSWYQQVLGQGPQFIFQYYEKEERGRGNFPDRFSARQFPNYSSELNVNALLLGDSALYLCASSLAGLARTYEQYFGPGTRLTVT.

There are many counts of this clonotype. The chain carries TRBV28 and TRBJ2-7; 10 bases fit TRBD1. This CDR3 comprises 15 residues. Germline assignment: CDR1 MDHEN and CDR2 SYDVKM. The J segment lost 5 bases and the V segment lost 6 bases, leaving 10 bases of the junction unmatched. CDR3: CASRPNPGQGNEQYF. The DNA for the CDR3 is TGTGCCAGCAGGCCAAATCCGGGACAGGGGAACGAGCAGTACTTC.

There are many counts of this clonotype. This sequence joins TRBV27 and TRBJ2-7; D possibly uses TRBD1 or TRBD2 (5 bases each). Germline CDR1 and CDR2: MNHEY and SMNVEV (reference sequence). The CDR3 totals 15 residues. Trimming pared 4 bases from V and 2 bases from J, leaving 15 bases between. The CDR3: CASSYSVRGAYEQYF. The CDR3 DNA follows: TGTGCCAGCAGTTATTCAGTCAGAGGGGCCTACGAGCAGTACTTC.

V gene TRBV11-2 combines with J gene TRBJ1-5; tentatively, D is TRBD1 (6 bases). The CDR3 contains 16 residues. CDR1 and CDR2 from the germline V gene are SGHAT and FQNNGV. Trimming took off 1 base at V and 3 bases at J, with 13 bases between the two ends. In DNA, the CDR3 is TGTGCCAGCAGCTTAGGAACGGGGGCGTTCAATCAGCCCCAGCATTTT. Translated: CASSLGTGAFNQPQHF.

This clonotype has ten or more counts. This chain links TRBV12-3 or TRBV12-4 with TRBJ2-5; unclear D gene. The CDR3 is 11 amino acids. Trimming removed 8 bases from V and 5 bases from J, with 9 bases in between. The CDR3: CASGFLETQYF. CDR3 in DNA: TGTGCCAGCGGCTTCTTGGAGACCCAGTACTTC.

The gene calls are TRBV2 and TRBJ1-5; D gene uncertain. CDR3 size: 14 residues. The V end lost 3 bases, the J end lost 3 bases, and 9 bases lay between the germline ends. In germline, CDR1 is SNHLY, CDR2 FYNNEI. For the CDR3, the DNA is TGTGCCAGCAGTGACTTACCCTCCAATCAGCCCCAGCATTTT. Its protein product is CASSDLPSNQPQHF.